The entry that follows covers one T cell receptor beta chain sequence. The source of the sample is a study of blood T cell repertoires in COVID-19. This CDR3 comprises 13 residues. Germline assignment: CDR1 SGHTA and CDR2 FQGNSA. After removal of 5 bases from V and 5 bases from J, the junction contained 5 bases not matched to a gene. Per the original data handling: For nucleated cells, counts were estimated from reference gene primer amplification. Assay: immunoSEQ multiplex PCR; the TCRdb copy retains only in-frame clones and omits some. Clonal size and the V and J genes are those of that table, whereas D and trimming came from the DNA. The repertoire holds 95,000 or so clones, with around 87% as singletons.

The TCR comes from a human donor in a cohort sampled during active COVID-19. Sequenced input: peripheral blood. The V call is TRBV7-2, the J call TRBJ2-5; 7 nucleotides agree with TRBD2. The CDR3 DNA reads as TGTGCCAGCAGCCAGACTAGCTTGGAGACCCAGTACTTC. Translated: CASSQTSLETQYF.